Presented here are 21 T cell receptor beta chains from one specimen sequenced in a study of Graves' ophthalmopathy and Graves' hyperthyroidism. Amplified material comprised TCR beta CDR3 regions derived from RNA transcripts. HTBI-primed RT-PCR formed the first round, and a multiplex PCR formed the second. TCRdb re-called the multiplex PCR reads through MiXCR, storing one row per CDR3 protein. The data show about 1.1 million distinct CDR3 sequences, with about 40% seen just once and roughly 10% held by the top ten. What was sequenced was peripheral blood or thyroid tissue (not recorded which). The receptors shown here come from an adult man with Graves' hyperthyroidism.

There are a few counts of this clonotype. This may arise from a read error, as a much more abundant clone is one base away. V is TRBV10-3 and J is TRBJ2-7, with D possibly TRBD2 on 6 matching bases. V lost 6 bases and J lost 3, with 12 bases in between. Germline loops: CDR1 ENHRY, CDR2 SYGVKD. The length of the CDR3 is 13 residues. CDR3 DNA: TGTGCCATCAGAGACCTCGGGGGCTACGAGCAGTACTTC. It is translated as CAIRDLGGYEQYF.

With regard to this clonotype: This could be a read error, since a much larger clone is one nucleotide away. The V gene is TRBV10-3, the J gene TRBJ2-7, with 8 bases fitting TRBD1. V shed 6 bases, J shed 5 bases, and the junction held 9 bases outside the gene matches. From germline, CDR1 is ENHRY and CDR2 SYGVKD. The CDR3 loop spans 14 amino acids. The CDR3 region is CAIRAGGTGDEQYF. The CDR3 DNA reads as TGTGCCATCAGAGCAGGAGGGACAGGCGACGAGCAGTACTTC.

The sample holds many counts of this clonotype. The chain carries TRBV5-1 and TRBJ2-7, with D tentatively TRBD1 (6 bases). Per germline, CDR1 SGHRS and CDR2 YFSETQ. Trimming removed 4 bases from V and 2 bases from J, with 13 bases in between. This CDR3 region has 14 residues. The CDR3 sequence is CASSLPTGTYEQYF. In nucleotides, the CDR3 is TGCGCCAGCAGCCTGCCAACAGGGACCTACGAGCAGTACTTC.

Many counts were recorded for this clonotype. V gene TRBV20-1 combines with J gene TRBJ1-5; D perhaps matches TRBD1 (6 bases). The germline CDR1 and CDR2 sequences are DFQATT and SNEGSKA (reference sequence). V gave up 4 bases and J gave up 7 bases, with 14 bases separating them. There are 13 residues in the CDR3. The CDR3 sequence: CSAIGGGGQPQHF. As DNA, the CDR3 is TGCAGTGCTATCGGGGGGGGCGGGCAGCCCCAGCATTTT.

The chain is built from TRBV20-1 and TRBJ1-1; the match to TRBD1 covers 7 bases. J lost 6 bases, V lost 6 bases, and 16 bases had no gene match. The CDR3 runs 15 residues. Germline V gene sequence: CDR1 DFQATT, CDR2 SNEGSKA (reference sequence). DNA for the CDR3: TGCAGTGCCGTATCGAGGGACAGACTTTCCCCTGAAGCTTTCTTT. It yields the protein CSAVSRDRLSPEAFF.

At least ten counts were recorded for this clonotype. The V gene is TRBV9, the J gene TRBJ1-2; 8 positions match TRBD1. CDR3 length equals 16 residues. Per germline, CDR1 SGDLS and CDR2 YYNGEE. V was clipped by 3 bases and J by 4 bases; unmatched bases: 11. The CDR3 spells CASSGDRGGFGYGYTF. CDR3 nucleotides: TGTGCCAGCAGCGGAGACAGGGGAGGGTTTGGCTATGGCTACACCTTC. Variable domain in full (rest from reference TRBV9 and TRBJ1-2): DSGVTQTPKHLITATGQRVTLRCSPRSGDLSVYWYQQSLDQGLQFLIQYYNGEERAKGNILERFSAQQFPDLHSELNLSSLELGDSALYFCASSGDRGGFGYGYTFGSGTRLTVV.

The chain carries TRBV5-1 and TRBJ1-2, with D maybe TRBD1 (6 bases). V shed 4 bases and J shed 2 bases, with 12 bases lying between them. This CDR3 comprises 14 residues. The germline V gene has CDR1 SGHRS and CDR2 YFSETQ. CDR3 nucleotide sequence: TGCGCCAGCAGCGGACAGAGTCTAAACTATGGCTACACCTTC. Encoded protein: CASSGQSLNYGYTF.

This clonotype was found a few times. The chain recombines TRBV20-1 with TRBJ2-5, with 10 bases identical to TRBD1. CDR1 is DFQATT and CDR2 is SNEGSKA in the germline V gene (reference sequence). V was pared by 5 bases and J by 5 bases, with 14 bases of the junction left unmatched. The CDR3 loop spans 16 amino acids. CDR3 amino acids: CSAVRDRGSSSETQYF. For the CDR3, the DNA is TGCAGTGCTGTCCGGGACAGGGGTTCTAGTAGTGAGACCCAGTACTTC.

CDR3 nucleotide sequence: TGTGCCAGCAGCTTAGAAGGGAAGAATGAAAAACTGTTTTTT. Protein: CASSLEGKNEKLFF. The rearrangement uses TRBV7-9 and TRBJ1-4; D call uncertain. Germline-derived CDR1 and CDR2 are SEHNR and FQNEAQ (reference sequence). The CDR3 loop spans 14 amino acids. Trimming removed 1 base from V and 5 bases from J, with 8 bases in between.

The rearrangement uses TRBV5-6 and TRBJ1-2, with D possibly TRBD1 on 6 matching bases. The CDR3 is made up of 13 amino acids. CDR1 and CDR2 from the germline V gene are SGHDT and YYEEEE. Trimming pared 4 bases from V and 3 bases from J, leaving 10 bases between. CDR3 loop: CASSDGQYYGYTF. The CDR3 DNA is TGTGCCAGCAGCGATGGACAGTACTATGGCTACACCTTC.

This clonotype was counted only a few times. This chain links TRBV27 with TRBJ1-4; a possible D gene is TRBD1 (5 bases). Germline CDR1 is MNHEY and CDR2 is SMNVEV (reference sequence). Trimming shortened V by 3 bases and J by 13 bases, and 15 bases separated the two germline ends. This CDR3 has 13 amino acids. The CDR3 loop reads CASSFQGGRGLFF. The CDR3 bases are TGTGCCAGCAGTTTCCAGGGCGGGAGGGGACTGTTTTTT.

This clonotype was observed at least ten times. V and J are TRBV5-1 and TRBJ1-1; the match to TRBD1 covers 7 bases. J lost 0 bases, V lost 5 bases, and 10 bases had no gene match. CDR3 length: 16 residues. The germline gives CDR1 SGHRS, CDR2 YFSETQ. DNA for the CDR3: TGCGCCAGCAGGCCTACGACAGGGACAATGAACACTGAAGCTTTCTTT. This sequence encodes CASRPTTGTMNTEAFF.

This clonotype was counted between two and nine times. The genes are TRBV6-5 and TRBJ1-2; weak D call: TRBD1 (5 bases). The CDR3 totals 13 residues. V was clipped by 5 bases and J by 8 bases, with 15 bases between them. Per the germline V gene, CDR1 is MNHEY and CDR2 is SVGAGI. The CDR3 sequence is CASSPVGGGGYTF. CDR3 DNA: TGTGCCAGCAGTCCAGTCGGGGGGGGAGGCTACACCTTC.

The chain has TRBV6-9 and TRBJ1-2, with D perhaps matching TRBD1 (5 bases). CDR3 size: 13 residues. Trimming shortened V by 2 bases and J by 8 bases, and 12 bases separated the two germline ends. Looked up from germline, CDR1 is MNHGY and CDR2 is SVAAGI. The CDR3 sequence: CASSYPSGEGYTF. The CDR3 region has the DNA TGTGCCAGCAGTTATCCGTCGGGGGAGGGCTACACCTTC.

This clonotype was seen a few times. V usage is TRBV20-1 and J usage is TRBJ2-5; D may be TRBD1 (7 bases). V lost 0 bases, J lost 7 bases, and 15 bases lay in between. CDR1 and CDR2 from the germline V gene are DFQATT and SNEGSKA (reference sequence). The CDR3 extends over 14 amino acids. The CDR3 nucleotides read TGCAGTGCTAGAGATAGCAGGGGGGTAAGGACCCAGTACTTC. As protein: CSARDSRGVRTQYF.

At least ten counts were recorded for this clonotype. The rearrangement joins TRBV7-8 to TRBJ2-7; 7 bases agree with TRBD1. From germline, CDR1 is SGHVS and CDR2 FQNEAQ. V shed 1 base and J 6 bases; nucleotides not matched to a gene: 12. The CDR3 contains 16 residues. CDR3 amino acids: CASSLVSGTEIGEQYF. The DNA for the CDR3 is TGTGCCAGCAGCTTAGTCTCCGGGACAGAGATTGGCGAGCAGTACTTC. Drawing the rest from reference TRBV7-8 and TRBJ2-7, the complete variable domain is GAGVSQSPRYKVAKRGQDVALRCDPISGHVSLFWYQQALGQGPEFLTYFQNEAQLDKSGLPSDRFFAERPEGSVSTLKIQRTQQEDSAVYLCASSLVSGTEIGEQYFGPGTRLTVT.

This chain links TRBV4-1 with TRBJ2-5, with D perhaps matching TRBD2 (7 bases). The CDR3 runs 16 residues. The V gene lost 5 bases and the J gene lost 2 bases, with 18 bases spanning the gap. The V gene's germline CDR1 is MGHRA and CDR2 YSYEKL. The DNA for the CDR3 is TGCGCCAGCAGCGCCCGAACAGGGAGGGGACAAGAGACCCAGTACTTC. This gives the protein CASSARTGRGQETQYF.

The J gene is TRBJ1-1, the V gene TRBV4-2; D uncertain. This CDR3 contains 13 residues. Germline CDR1 is LGHNA and CDR2 is YNFKEQ. The V gene lost 0 bases and the J gene lost 7 bases, with 9 bases spanning the gap. CDR3 in DNA: TGTGCCAGCAGCCAAGACAAGGACCATGAAGCTTTCTTT. It yields the protein CASSQDKDHEAFF.

In its sample, this clonotype was seen many times. J is TRBJ2-5 and V is TRBV7-7, with a tentative D call TRBD2 (5 bases). The length of the CDR3 is 15 residues. The V gene lost 5 bases and the J gene lost 2 bases, with 15 bases spanning the gap. From germline, CDR1 is SSHAT and CDR2 FNYEAQ (reference sequence). CDR3 in amino acids: CASSQTPTGQETQYF. CDR3 sequence (DNA): TGTGCCAGCAGCCAAACCCCGACGGGACAAGAGACCCAGTACTTC.

Many counts were recorded for this clonotype. The V gene is TRBV14, the J gene TRBJ2-7; D is unresolved. The germline V gene has CDR1 SGHDN and CDR2 FVKESK. The V gene lost 2 bases and the J gene lost 6 bases, with 11 bases spanning the gap. This CDR3 spans 13 amino acids. CDR3: CASSQQSPREQYF. In DNA form, the CDR3 reads TGTGCCAGCAGCCAACAATCACCCCGCGAGCAGTACTTC.

CDR3 nucleotides: TGTGCCACCAGCAGGGAGTACGGACAGGGCCATTCACCCCTCCACTTT. It translates to CATSREYGQGHSPLHF. The chain employs TRBV15 and TRBJ1-6; TRBD1 matches at 8 bases. The V segment lost 3 bases and the J segment 8 bases; nucleotides outside the gene matches: 9. Germline lookup yields CDR1 LNHNV and CDR2 YYDKDF (reference sequence). The CDR3 runs to 16 residues.